Listed below are T cell receptor beta chains from one sample, sequenced in a study of PD-1 blockade in classical Hodgkin lymphoma. Sequencing was performed with immunoSEQ multiplex PCR; in TCRdb, only in-frame clones are kept and a portion is missing. There are 95,000 to 100,000 clones in the sample; 75% to 90% occur only once, and about 7.1% lies in the top ten. The sample consisted of peripheral blood mononuclear cells (PBMCs), taken before the second cycle of nivolumab. The receptor set was obtained from a human donor with classical Hodgkin lymphoma. The conserved cysteine and the conserved F or W are not part of the CDR3 here.

>TRBV27|TRBJ2-1
ASSQGTPGTMQF
>TRBV19|TRBJ1-6
ASSPTQINSPLH
>TRBV30|TRBJ2-3
AWSEGVVSADTQY
>TRBV7-2|TRBJ1-1
ASSLVGQGGTEAF
>TRBV5-1|TRBJ1-1
ASSFKVPQGTEAF
>TRBV15|TRBJ2-7
ATSREAGIYEQY
>TRBV7-6|TRBJ1-6
ASSSDRGLSPLH
>TRBV6-5|TRBJ2-5
ASSFYTSARETQY
>TRBV21-1|TRBJ2-4
ASSKGRVAKNIQY
>TRBV11-2|TRBJ2-1
ASSLEGGGAEQF
>TRBV27|TRBJ2-1
ASSLRTGDFWRGSYNEQF
>TRBV2|TRBJ2-7
ASEGLAAYEQY
>TRBV7-9|TRBJ2-7
ASSLAWVEGARFYEQY
>TRBV28|TRBJ1-2
ASSLQMGRRGRIDGYT
>TRBV6-6|TRBJ1-3
ASSYGTASGNTIY
>TRBV19|TRBJ2-7
ASKGDTSYEQY
>TRBV9|TRBJ2-2
ASSRSGGADRGELF
>TRBV19|TRBJ2-6
ASSMKGANVLT
>TRBV28|TRBJ1-2
ASKDQAGYT
>TRBV19|TRBJ1-4
ASSIDGFQRGKLF
>TRBV6-5|TRBJ2-3
ASSYSVWGDTQY
>TRBV7-9|TRBJ1-6
ASSLVDTLKDRSPLH
>TRBV19|TRBJ2-2
ASSILTGNTGELF
>TRBV4-1|TRBJ2-5
ASSQEWRDAETQY
>TRBV5-6|TRBJ1-1
ASSWSGTGASGTEAF